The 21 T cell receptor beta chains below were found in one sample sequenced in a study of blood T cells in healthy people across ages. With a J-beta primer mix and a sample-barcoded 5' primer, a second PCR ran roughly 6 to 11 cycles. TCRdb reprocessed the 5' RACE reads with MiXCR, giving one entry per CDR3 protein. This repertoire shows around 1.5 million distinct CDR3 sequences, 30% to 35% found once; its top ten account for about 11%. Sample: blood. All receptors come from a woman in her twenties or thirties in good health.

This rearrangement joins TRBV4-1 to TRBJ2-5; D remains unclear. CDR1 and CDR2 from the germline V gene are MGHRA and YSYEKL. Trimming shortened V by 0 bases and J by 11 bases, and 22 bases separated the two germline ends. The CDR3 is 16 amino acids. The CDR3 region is CASSQDYGRGYNEQYF. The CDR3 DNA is TGCGCCAGCAGCCAAGATTACGGGCGAGGATACAATGAGCAGTACTTC.

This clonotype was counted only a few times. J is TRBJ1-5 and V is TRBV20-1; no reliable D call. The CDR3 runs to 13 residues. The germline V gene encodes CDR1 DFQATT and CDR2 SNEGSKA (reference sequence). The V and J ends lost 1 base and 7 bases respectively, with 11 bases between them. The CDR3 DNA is TGCAGTGCTAGAGTGGGATTGGGACAGCCCCAGCATTTT. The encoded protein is CSARVGLGQPQHF.

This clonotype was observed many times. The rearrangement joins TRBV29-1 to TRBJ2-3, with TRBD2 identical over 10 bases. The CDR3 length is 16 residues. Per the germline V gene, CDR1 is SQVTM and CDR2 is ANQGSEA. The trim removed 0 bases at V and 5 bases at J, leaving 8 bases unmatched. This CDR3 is CSVEDREREGLDTQYF. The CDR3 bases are TGCAGCGTTGAAGATCGGGAGCGGGAGGGCCTAGATACGCAGTATTTT.

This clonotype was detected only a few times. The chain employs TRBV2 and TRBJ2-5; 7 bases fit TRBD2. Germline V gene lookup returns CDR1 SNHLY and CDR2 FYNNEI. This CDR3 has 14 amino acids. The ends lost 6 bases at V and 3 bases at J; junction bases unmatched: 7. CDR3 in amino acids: CASRVTGGKETQYF. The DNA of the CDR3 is TGTGCCAGCAGGGTCACGGGGGGAAAAGAGACCCAGTACTTC. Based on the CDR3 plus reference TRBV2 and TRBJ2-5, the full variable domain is EPEVTQTPSHQVTQMGQEVILRCVPISNHLYFYWYRQILGQKVEFLVSFYNNEISEKSEIFDDQFSVERPDGSNFTLKIRSTKLEDSAMYFCASRVTGGKETQYFGPGTRLLVL.

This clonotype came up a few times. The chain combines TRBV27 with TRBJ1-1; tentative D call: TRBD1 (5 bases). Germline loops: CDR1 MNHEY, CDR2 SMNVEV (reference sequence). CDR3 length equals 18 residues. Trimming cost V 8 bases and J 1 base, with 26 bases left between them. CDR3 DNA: TGTGCCAGCTCCCGGGGCCTAACTCACACTTACGAGAACACTGAAGCTTTCTTT. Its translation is CASSRGLTHTYENTEAFF.

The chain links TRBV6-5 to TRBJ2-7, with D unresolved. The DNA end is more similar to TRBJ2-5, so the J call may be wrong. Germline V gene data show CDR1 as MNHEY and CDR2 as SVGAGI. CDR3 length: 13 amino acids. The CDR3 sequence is CASSYSPEETQYF. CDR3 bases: TGTGCCAGCAGTTACTCCCCTGAGGAGACCCAGTACTTC.

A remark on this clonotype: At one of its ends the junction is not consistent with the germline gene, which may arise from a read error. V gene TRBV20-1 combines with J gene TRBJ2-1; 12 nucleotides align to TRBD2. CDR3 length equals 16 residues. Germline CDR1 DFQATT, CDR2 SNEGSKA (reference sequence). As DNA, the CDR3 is TGCAGTGCTACCGGACTAGCGGGGTACTCCTACATTGAGCAGTTCTTC. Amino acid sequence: CSATGLAGYSYIEQFF.

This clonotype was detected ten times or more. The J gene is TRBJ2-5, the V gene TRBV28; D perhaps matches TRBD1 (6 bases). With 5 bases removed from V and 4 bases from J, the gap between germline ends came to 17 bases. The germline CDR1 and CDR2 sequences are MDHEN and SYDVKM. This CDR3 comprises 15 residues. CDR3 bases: TGTGCCAGCAGTACTACTTCAGGGGTAACAGAGACCCAGTACTTC. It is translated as CASSTTSGVTETQYF.

CDR3 sequence (DNA): TGCGCCAGCAGCCACCCCGGGACGGCCGTCTACGAGCAGTACTTC. The encoded protein is CASSHPGTAVYEQYF. This sequence joins TRBV4-1 and TRBJ2-7; D tentatively fits TRBD1 or TRBD2 (5 bases each). Trimming removed 3 bases from V and 3 bases from J, with 15 bases in between. The CDR3 runs to 15 residues. In germline, CDR1 is MGHRA, CDR2 YSYEKL.

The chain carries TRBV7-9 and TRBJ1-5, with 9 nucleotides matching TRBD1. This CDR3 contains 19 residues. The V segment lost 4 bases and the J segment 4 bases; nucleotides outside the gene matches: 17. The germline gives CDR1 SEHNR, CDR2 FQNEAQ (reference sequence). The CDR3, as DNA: TGTGCCAGCAGCTCCGACCGGACAGGGGAACAGATGGGAAATCAGCCCCAGCATTTT. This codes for CASSSDRTGEQMGNQPQHF.

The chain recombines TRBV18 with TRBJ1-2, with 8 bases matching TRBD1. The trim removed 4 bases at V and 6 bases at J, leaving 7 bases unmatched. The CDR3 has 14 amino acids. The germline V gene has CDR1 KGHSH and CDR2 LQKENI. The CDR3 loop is CASSRLQGANGYTF. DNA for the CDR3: TGTGCCAGCTCACGGCTTCAGGGGGCCAATGGCTACACCTTC.

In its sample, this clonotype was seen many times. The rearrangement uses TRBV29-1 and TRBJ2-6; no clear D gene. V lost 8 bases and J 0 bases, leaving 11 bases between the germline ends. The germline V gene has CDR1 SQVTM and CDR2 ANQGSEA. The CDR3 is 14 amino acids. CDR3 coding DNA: TGCAGCTTCTTGCCCGGCTCTGGGGCCAACGTCCTGACTTTC. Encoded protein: CSFLPGSGANVLTF.

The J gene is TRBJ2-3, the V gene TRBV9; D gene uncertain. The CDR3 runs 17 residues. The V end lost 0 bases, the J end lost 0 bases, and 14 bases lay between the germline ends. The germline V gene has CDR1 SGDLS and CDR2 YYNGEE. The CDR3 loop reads CASSVGLRAPSTDTQYF. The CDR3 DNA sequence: TGTGCCAGCAGCGTAGGGTTAAGGGCCCCTAGCACAGATACGCAGTATTTT.

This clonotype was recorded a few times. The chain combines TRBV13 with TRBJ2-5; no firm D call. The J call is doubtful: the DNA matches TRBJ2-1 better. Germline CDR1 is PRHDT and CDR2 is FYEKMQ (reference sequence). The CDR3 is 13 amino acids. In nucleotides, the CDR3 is TGTGCCAGCAGCTTCCGGCTCCAAGAGACCCAGTTCTTC. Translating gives CASSFRLQETQFF.

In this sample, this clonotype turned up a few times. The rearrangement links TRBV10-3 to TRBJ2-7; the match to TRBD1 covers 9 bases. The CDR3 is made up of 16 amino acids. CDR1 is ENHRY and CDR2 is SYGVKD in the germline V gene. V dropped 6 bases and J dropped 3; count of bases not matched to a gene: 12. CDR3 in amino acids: CAIRQSTGGSSYEQYF. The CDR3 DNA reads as TGTGCCATCAGGCAAAGCACAGGGGGCTCTAGCTACGAGCAGTACTTC.

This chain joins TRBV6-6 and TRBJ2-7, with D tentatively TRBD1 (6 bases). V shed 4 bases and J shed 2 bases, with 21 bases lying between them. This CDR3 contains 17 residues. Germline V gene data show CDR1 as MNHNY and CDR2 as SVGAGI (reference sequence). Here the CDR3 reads CASSFSKQGDWPYEQYF. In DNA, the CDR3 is TGTGCCAGCAGTTTTTCGAAACAGGGAGATTGGCCCTACGAGCAGTACTTC.

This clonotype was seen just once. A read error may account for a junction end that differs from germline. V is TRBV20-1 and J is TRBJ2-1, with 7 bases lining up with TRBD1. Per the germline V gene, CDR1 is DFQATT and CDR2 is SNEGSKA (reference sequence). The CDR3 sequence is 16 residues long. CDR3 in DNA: TGCAGTGCAGTGGAGTCCCGGGACAGCTGGAACAATGAGCAGGTCTTC. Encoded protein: CSAVESRDSWNNEQVF.

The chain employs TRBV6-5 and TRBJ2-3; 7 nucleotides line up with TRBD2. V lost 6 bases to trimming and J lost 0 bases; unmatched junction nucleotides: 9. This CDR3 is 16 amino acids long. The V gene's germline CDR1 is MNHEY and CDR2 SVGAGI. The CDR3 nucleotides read TGTGCCAGCAGACCCCTGGCGGGAGCTAGCACAGATACGCAGTATTTT. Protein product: CASRPLAGASTDTQYF.

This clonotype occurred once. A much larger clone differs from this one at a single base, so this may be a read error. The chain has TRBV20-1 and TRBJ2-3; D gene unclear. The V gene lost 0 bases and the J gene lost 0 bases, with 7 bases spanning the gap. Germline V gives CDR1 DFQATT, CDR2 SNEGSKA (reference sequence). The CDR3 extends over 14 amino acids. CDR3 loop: CSARERVSTDTQYF. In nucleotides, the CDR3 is TGCAGTGCTAGAGAAAGGGTTAGCACAGATACGCAGTATTTT.

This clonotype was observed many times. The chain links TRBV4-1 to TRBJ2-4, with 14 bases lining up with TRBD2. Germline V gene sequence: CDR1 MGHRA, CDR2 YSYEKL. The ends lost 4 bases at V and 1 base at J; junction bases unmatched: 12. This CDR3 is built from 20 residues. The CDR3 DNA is TGCGCCAGCAGCCTCGCCGGGACTAGCGGGAGTGACGGCGCCAAAAACATTCAGTACTTC. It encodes CASSLAGTSGSDGAKNIQYF.

The CDR3 here is CATSDSNPGLSYNEQFF. CDR3 in DNA: TGTGCCACCAGTGATTCTAATCCGGGACTTTCCTACAATGAGCAGTTCTTC. J is TRBJ2-1 and V is TRBV24-1; D perhaps matches TRBD2 (6 bases). V lost 2 bases to trimming and J lost 1 base, with 14 bases between them. CDR3 length: 17 residues. In germline, CDR1 is KGHDR, CDR2 SFDVKD.